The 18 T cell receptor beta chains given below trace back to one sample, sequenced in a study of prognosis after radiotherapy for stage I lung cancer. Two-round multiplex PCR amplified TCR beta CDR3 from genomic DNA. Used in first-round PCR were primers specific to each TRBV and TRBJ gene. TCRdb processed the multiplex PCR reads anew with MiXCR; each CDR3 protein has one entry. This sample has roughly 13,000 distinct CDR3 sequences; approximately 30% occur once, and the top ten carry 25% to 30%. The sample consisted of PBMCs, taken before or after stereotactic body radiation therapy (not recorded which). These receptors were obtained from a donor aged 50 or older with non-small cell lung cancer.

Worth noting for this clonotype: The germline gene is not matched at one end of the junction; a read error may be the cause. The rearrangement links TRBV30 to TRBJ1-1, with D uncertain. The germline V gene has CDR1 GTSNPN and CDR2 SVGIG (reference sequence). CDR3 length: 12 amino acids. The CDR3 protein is CAWGQINTEASF. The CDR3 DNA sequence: TGTGCCTGGGGGCAGATTAACACTGAAGCTTCCTTT.

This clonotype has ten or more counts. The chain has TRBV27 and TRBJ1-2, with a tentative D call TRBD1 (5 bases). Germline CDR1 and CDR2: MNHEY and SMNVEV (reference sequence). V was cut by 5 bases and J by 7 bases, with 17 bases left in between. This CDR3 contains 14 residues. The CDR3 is CASSHSWGRTGYTF. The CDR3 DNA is TGTGCCAGCAGTCATTCCTGGGGCAGAACTGGCTACACCTTC.

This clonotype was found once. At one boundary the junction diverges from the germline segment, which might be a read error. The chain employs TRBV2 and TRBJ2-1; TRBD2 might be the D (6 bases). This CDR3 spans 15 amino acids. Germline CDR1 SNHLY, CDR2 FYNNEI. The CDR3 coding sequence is TGCGCCAGCAACACCTTGGGGCGGGGTTACAATGAGCAGTCCTTC. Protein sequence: CASNTLGRGYNEQSF. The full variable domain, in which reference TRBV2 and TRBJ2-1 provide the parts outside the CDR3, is EPEVTQTPSHQVTQMGQEVILRCVPISNHLYFYWYRQILGQKVEFLVSFYNNEISEKSEIFDDQFSVERPDGSNFTLKIRSTKLEDSAMYFCASNTLGRGYNEQSFGPGTRLTVL.

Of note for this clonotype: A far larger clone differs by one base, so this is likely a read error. The CDR3 reads CASSLVLARYTGQFF. CDR3 DNA sequence: TGTGCCAGCAGCTTAGTTCTAGCGCGGTATACAGGGCAGTTCTTC. The chain recombines TRBV9 with TRBJ2-1; D is possibly TRBD2 (6 bases). The CDR3 covers 15 residues. V lost 4 bases and J lost 12, with 23 bases in between. Germline-derived CDR1 and CDR2 are SGDLS and YYNGEE.

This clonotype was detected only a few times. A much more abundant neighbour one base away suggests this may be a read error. CDR3 amino acids: CASSPSGETEAFF. CDR3 DNA sequence: TGTGCCAGCTCACCATCCGGGGAAACTGAAGCTTTCTTT. The V call is TRBV18, the J call TRBJ1-1, with D unresolved. Germline V gene sequence: CDR1 KGHSH, CDR2 LQKENI. The CDR3 runs to 13 residues. V dropped 2 bases and J dropped 5 bases, with 9 bases sitting between them.

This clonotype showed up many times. The DNA for the CDR3 is TGTGCCAGCTCCCCCGTAGGGGGGGCGCGAGGTGAGCAGTTCTTC. Amino acid sequence: CASSPVGGARGEQFF. The chain has TRBV18 and TRBJ2-1, with D perhaps TRBD2 (7 bases). CDR1 is KGHSH, CDR2 LQKENI, per germline. V lost 6 bases and J 9 bases, leaving 21 bases between the germline ends. This CDR3 region has 15 residues.

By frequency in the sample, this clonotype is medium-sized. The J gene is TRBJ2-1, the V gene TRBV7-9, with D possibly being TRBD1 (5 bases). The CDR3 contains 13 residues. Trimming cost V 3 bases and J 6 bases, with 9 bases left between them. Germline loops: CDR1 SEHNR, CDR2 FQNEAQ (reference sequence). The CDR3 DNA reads TGTGCCAGCAGCTTCGGACAACTCAATGAGCAGTTCTTC. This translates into CASSFGQLNEQFF.

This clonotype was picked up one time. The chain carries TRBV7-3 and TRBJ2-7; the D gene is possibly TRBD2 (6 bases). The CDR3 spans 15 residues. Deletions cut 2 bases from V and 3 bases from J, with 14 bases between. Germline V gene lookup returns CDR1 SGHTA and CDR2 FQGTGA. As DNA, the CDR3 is TGTGCCAGCAGCTTATCCGCGACTAGTTTCTACGAGCAGTACTTC. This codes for CASSLSATSFYEQYF. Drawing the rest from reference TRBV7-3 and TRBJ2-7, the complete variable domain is GAGVSQTPSNKVTEKGKYVELRCDPISGHTALYWYRQSLGQGPEFLIYFQGTGAADDSGLPNDRFFAVRPEGSVSTLKIQRTERGDSAVYLCASSLSATSFYEQYFGPGTRLTVT.

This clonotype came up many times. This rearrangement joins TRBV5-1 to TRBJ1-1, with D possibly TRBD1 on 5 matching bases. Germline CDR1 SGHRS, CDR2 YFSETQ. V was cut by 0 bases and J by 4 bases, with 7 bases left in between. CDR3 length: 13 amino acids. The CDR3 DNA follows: TGCGCCAGCAGCTTGGCAGGGTTCACTGAAGCTTTCTTT. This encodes CASSLAGFTEAFF.

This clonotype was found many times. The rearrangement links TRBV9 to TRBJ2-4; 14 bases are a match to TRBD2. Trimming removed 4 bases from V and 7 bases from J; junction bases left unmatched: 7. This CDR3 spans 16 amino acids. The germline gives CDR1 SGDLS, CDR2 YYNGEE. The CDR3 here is CASSPGTSGSWNIQYF. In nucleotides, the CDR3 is TGTGCCAGCAGCCCCGGGACTAGCGGGAGTTGGAACATTCAGTACTTC. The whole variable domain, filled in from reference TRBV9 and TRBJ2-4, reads DSGVTQTPKHLITATGQRVTLRCSPRSGDLSVYWYQQSLDQGLQFLIQYYNGEERAKGNILERFSAQQFPDLHSELNLSSLELGDSALYFCASSPGTSGSWNIQYFGAGTRLSVL.

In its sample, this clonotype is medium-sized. DNA of the CDR3: TGTGCCAGCAGTTTGCCCAGCGGGCCTCGGGAGCAGTACTTC. Encoded protein: CASSLPSGPREQYF. The rearrangement uses TRBV28 and TRBJ2-7; possibly TRBD2 for D (6 bases). The CDR3 runs 14 residues. Germline V gives CDR1 MDHEN, CDR2 SYDVKM. V dropped 3 bases and J dropped 7 bases, with 16 bases sitting between them.

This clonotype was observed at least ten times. In DNA form, the CDR3 reads TGTGCCAGCAGCTTAGCGTCGGGAGAGGTCCGAGAGACCCAGTACTTC. It specifies CASSLASGEVRETQYF. The chain uses TRBV7-8 and TRBJ2-5, with a possible D match to TRBD2 (6 bases). Germline values: CDR1 SGHVS, CDR2 FQNEAQ. V lost 0 bases and J 4 bases, leaving 15 bases between the germline ends. CDR3 length: 16 amino acids.

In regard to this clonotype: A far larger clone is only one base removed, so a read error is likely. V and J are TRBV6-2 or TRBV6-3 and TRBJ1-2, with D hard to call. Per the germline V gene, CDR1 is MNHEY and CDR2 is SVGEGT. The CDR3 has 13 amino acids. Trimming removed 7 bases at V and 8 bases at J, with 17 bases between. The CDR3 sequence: CASTDRYGGGYTF. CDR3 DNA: TGTGCCAGCACAGACCGATATGGTGGGGGCTACACCTTC.

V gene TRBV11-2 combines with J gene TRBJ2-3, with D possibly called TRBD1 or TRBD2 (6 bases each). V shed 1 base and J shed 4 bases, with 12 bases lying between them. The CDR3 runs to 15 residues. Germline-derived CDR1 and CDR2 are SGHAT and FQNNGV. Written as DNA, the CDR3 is TGTGCCAGCAGCTTAGTTGGGGGGCAGGCAGATACGCAGTATTTT. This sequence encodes CASSLVGGQADTQYF.

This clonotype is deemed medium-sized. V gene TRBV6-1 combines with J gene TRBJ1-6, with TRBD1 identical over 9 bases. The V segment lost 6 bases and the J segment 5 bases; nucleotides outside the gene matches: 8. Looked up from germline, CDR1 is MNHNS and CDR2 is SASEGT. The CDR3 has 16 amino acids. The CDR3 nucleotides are TGTGCCAGCAGCATAACCGGGACAGGGAATAATTCACCCCTCCACTTT. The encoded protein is CASSITGTGNNSPLHF.

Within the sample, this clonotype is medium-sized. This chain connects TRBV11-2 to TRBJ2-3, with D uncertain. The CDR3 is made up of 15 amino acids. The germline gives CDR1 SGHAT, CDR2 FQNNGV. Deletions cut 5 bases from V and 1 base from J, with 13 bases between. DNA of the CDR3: TGTGCCAGCAGCATAACTCATGACGGCACAGATACGCAGTATTTT. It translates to CASSITHDGTDTQYF.

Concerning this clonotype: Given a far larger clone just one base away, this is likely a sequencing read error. The CDR3 nucleotides are TGCGCCTGCAGCCCACTAGCGGGAGAGAAGGATGAGCAGTTCTTC. It translates to CACSPLAGEKDEQFF. The chain employs TRBV4-1 and TRBJ2-5, with TRBD2 identical over 11 bases. TRBJ2-1 explains the end of the DNA better; the J call may be wrong. This CDR3 comprises 15 residues. Per germline, CDR1 MGHRA and CDR2 YSYEKL.

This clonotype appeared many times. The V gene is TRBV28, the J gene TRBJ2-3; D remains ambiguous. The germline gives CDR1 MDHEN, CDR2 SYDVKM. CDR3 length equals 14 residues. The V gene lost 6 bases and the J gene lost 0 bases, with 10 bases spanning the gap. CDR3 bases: TGTGCCAGCAGAACCCCCGGGAGCACAGATACGCAGTATTTT. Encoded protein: CASRTPGSTDTQYF.